This T cell receptor (beta chain) was documented in a study of cytomegalovirus exposure and HLA in healthy donors. With regard to this clone: What it recognizes is unknown.

13 Jbeta primers and 60 Vbeta primers were used for the PCR. TCRdb keeps only in-frame clones here, not all; method: immunoSEQ multiplex PCR. In the table there are fewer than 110,000 clones, around three quarters of which are singletons. Looked up from germline, CDR1 is SGHDN and CDR2 is FVKESK. This CDR3 is 16 amino acids long. V lost 1 base to trimming and J lost 1 base, with 14 bases between them. Points from the study as a whole: As confirmed in vitro, three CMV-associated chains were specific for CMV antigens. Immune exposure information available was restricted to CMV serostatus. As was reported, the HLA-A and HLA-B alleles of most subjects were accurately predicted from TCR beta sequences. Fewer N-insertions (relative to the roughly 670-donor mean) were reportedly seen in an Asian-associated ancestry cluster in a later analysis.

The chain couples TRBV14 to TRBJ2-7; D is possibly TRBD2 (6 bases). The sequenced sample was PBMCs. The receptor was derived from a man between 25 and 39 years old in good health and CMV-seronegative. CDR3 sequence (DNA): TGTGCCAGCAGCCAAGTCGGGGCAGGGAGGTCCTACGAGCAGTACTTC. It yields the protein CASSQVGAGRSYEQYF.